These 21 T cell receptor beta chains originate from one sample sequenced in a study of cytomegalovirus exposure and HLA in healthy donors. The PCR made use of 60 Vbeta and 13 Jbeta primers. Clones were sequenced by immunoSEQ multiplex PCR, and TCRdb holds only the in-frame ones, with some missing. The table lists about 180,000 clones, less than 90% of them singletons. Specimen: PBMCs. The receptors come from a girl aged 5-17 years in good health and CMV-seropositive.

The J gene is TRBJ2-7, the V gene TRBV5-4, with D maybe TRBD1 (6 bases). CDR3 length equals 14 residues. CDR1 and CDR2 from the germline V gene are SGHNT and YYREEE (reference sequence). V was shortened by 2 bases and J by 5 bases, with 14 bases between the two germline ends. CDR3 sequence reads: CASSLLQGKNEQYF. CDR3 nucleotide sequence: TGTGCCAGCAGCTTATTACAGGGAAAAAACGAGCAGTACTTC.

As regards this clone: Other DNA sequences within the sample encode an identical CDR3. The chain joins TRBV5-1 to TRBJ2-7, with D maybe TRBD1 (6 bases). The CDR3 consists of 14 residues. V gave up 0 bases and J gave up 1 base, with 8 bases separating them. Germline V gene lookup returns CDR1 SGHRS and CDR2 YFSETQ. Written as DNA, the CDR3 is TGCGCCAGCAGCTTGGCGGGGACATCCTACGAGCAGTACTTC. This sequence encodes CASSLAGTSYEQYF.

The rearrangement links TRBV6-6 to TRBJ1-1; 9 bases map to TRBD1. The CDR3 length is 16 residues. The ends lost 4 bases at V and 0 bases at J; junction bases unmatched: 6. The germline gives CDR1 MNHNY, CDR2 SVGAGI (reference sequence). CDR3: CASSSGQGSMNTEAFF. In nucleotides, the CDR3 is TGTGCCAGCAGTTCTGGACAGGGGTCCATGAACACTGAAGCTTTCTTT.

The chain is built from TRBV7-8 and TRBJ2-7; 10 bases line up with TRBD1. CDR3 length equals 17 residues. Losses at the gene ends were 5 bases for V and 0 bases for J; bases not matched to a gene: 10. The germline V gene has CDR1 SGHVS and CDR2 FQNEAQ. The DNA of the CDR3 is TGTGCCAGCAGCATACCCTCGACAGGGGGCGTCTCCTACGAGCAGTACTTC. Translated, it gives CASSIPSTGGVSYEQYF.

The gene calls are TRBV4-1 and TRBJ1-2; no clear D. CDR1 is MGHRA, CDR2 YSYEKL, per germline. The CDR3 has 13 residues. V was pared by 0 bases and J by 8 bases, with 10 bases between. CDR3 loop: CASSQDRGDGYTF. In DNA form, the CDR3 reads TGCGCCAGCAGCCAAGATAGAGGAGACGGCTACACCTTC.

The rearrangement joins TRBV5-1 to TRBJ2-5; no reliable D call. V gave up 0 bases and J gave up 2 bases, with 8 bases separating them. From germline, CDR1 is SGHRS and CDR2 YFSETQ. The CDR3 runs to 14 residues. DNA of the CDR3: TGCGCCAGCAGCTTGGGTTACATACAAGAGACCCAGTACTTC. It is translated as CASSLGYIQETQYF.

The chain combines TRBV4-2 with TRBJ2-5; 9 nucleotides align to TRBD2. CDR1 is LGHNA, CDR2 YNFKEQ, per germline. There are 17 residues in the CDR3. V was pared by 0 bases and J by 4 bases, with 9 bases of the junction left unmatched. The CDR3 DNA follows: TGTGCCAGCAGCCAAGAGGTTAGCGGGAGTCTAAGAGAGACCCAGTACTTC. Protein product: CASSQEVSGSLRETQYF.

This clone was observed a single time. The CDR3 spells CASRDNDRDEAFF. DNA of the CDR3: TGTGCCAGCAGGGATAACGACAGGGATGAAGCTTTCTTT. The rearrangement links TRBV6-5 to TRBJ1-1; 7 positions match TRBD1. CDR3 length: 13 amino acids. The V gene end was trimmed by 6 bases and the J gene end by 7 bases; junction bases not matched to a gene: 8. Germline V gene sequence: CDR1 MNHEY, CDR2 SVGAGI.

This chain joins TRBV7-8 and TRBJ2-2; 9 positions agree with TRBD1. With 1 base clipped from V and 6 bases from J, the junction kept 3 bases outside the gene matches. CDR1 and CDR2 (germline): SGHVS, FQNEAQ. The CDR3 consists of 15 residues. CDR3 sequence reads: CASSLGDRGSGELFF. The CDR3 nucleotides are TGTGCCAGCAGCTTAGGCGACAGGGGGTCCGGGGAGCTGTTTTTT.

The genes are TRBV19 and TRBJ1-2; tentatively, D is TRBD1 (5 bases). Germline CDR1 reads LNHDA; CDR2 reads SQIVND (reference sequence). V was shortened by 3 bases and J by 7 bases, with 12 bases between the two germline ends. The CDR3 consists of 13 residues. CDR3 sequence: CASSIATGPGYTF. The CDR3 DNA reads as TGTGCCAGTAGTATTGCTACAGGACCTGGCTACACCTTC.

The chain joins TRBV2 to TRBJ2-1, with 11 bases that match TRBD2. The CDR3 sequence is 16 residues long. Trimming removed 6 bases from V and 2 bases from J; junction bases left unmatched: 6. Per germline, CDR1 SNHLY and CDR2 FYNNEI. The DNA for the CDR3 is TGTGCCAGCAGCACCACTAGCGGGAGACCCTACAATGAGCAGTTCTTC. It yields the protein CASSTTSGRPYNEQFF.

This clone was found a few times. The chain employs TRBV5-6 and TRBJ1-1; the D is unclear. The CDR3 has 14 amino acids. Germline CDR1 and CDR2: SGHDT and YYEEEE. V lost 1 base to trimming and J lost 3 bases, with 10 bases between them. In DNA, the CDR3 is TGTGCCAGCAGCTTGTTGGGCAGGCACACTGAAGCTTTCTTT. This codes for CASSLLGRHTEAFF. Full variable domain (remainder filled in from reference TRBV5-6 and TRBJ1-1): DAGVTQSPTHLIKTRGQQVTLRCSPKSGHDTVSWYQQALGQGPQFIFQYYEEEERQRGNFPDRFSGHQFPNYSSELNVNALLLGDSALYLCASSLLGRHTEAFFGQGTRLTVV.

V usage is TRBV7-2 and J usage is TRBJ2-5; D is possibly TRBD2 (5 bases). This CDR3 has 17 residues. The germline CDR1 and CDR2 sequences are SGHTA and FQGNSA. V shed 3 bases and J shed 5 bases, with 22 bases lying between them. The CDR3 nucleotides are TGTGCCAGCAGCTTCCGCAGAGGGATCTGGGGAGCGGAGACCCAGTACTTC. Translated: CASSFRRGIWGAETQYF.

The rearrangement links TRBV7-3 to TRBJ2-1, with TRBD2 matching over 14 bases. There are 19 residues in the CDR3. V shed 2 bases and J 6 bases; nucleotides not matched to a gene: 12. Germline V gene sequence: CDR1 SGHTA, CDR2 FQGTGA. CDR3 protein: CASSLYGRLAGGPVNEQFF. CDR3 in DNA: TGTGCCAGCAGCTTATACGGGCGACTAGCGGGAGGGCCAGTCAATGAGCAGTTCTTC.

The CDR3 region is CASSLQGAHEQYF. The CDR3 DNA reads TGTGCCAGCAGCCTACAGGGGGCCCACGAGCAGTACTTC. The V gene is TRBV13, the J gene TRBJ2-5, with 9 bases identical to TRBD1. The last part of the DNA fits TRBJ2-7 better; the J call may be wrong. Germline V gene data show CDR1 as PRHDT and CDR2 as FYEKMQ (reference sequence). The CDR3 is 13 amino acids.

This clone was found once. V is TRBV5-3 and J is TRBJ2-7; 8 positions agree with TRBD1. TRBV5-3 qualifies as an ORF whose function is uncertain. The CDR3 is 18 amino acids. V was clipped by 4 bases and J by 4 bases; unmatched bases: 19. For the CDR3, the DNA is TGTGCCAGAAGCCAACGGGACAGGAAAATGCCCATGGATTACGAGCAGTACTTC. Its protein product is CARSQRDRKMPMDYEQYF.

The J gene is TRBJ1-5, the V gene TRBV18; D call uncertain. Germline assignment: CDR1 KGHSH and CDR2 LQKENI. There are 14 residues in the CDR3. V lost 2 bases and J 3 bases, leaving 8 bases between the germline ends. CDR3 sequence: CASSPTGNNQPQHF. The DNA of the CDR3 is TGTGCCAGCTCACCAACCGGTAACAATCAGCCCCAGCATTTT. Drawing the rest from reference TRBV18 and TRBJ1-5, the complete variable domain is NAGVMQNPRHLVRRRGQEARLRCSPMKGHSHVYWYRQLPEEGLKFMVYLQKENIIDESGMPKERFSAEFPKEGPSILRIQQVVRGDSAAYFCASSPTGNNQPQHFGDGTRLSIL.

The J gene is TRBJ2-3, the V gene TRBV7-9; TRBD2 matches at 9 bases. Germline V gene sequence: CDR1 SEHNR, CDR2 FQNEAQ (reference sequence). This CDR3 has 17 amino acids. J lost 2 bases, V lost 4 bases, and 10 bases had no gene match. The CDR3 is CASSSTGLAPNTDTQYF. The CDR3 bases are TGTGCCAGCAGCTCTACCGGACTAGCGCCTAACACAGATACGCAGTATTTT.

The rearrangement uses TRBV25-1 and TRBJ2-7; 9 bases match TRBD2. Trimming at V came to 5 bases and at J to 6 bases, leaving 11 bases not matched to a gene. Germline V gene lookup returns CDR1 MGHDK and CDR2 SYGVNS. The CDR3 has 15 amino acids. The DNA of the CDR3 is TGTGCCAGCAGTTTGGGAGGCGGGAGGGCCCCCGAGCAGTACTTC. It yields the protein CASSLGGGRAPEQYF.

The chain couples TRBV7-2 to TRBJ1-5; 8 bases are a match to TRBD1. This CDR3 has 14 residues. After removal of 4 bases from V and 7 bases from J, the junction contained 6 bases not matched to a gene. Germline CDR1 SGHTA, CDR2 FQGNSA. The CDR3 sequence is CASSYRTGLQPQHF. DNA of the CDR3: TGTGCCAGCAGCTACCGGACAGGGCTACAGCCCCAGCATTTT.

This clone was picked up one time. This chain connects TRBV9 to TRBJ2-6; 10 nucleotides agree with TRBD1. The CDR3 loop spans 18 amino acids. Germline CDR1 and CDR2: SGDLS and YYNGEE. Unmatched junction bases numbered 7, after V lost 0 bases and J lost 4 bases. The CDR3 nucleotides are TGTGCCAGCAGCGTAGCCGGGACAGGGGTTGGCGGGGCCAACGTCCTGACTTTC. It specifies CASSVAGTGVGGANVLTF.